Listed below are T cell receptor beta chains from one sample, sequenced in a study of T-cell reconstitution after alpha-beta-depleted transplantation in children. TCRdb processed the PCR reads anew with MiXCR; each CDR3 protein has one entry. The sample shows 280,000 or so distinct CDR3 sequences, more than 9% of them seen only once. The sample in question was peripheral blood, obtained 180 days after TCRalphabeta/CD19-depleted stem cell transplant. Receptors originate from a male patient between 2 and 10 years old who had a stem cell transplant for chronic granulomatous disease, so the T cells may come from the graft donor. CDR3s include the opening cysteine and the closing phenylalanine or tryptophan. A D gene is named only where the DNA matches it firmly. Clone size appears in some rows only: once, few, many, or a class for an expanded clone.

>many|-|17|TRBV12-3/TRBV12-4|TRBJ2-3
TGTGCCAGCACGCCCAGGGGTAAGACAGGCCTTACAGATACGCAGTATTTT
CASTPRGKTGLTDTQYF
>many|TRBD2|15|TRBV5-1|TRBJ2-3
TGCGCCAGCAGCTTGAGGTTAGCGGGGCAAGATACGCAGTATTTT
CASSLRLAGQDTQYF
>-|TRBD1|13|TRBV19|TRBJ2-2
TGTGCCAGTAGTATAGATGGGACAGGGATGCTGTTTTTT
CASSIDGTGMLFF
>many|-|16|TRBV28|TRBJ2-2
TGTGCCAGCAGTTTTCCGGGCGGAGCCAACACCGGGGAGCTGTTTTTT
CASSFPGGANTGELFF
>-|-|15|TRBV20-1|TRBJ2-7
TGCTGTGCTAGAGAAAGGGCCCAGAGCTCCTACGAGCAGTACTTC
CCARERAQSSYEQYF
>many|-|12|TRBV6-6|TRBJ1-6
TGTGCCAGCAACCGCAATAATTCACCCCTCCACTTT
CASNRNNSPLHF
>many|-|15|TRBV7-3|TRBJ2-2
TGTGCCAGCAGCCTCACCCCTGACGACACCGGGGAGCTGTTTTTT
CASSLTPDDTGELFF
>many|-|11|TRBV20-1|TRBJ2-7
TGCAGTGCAGTTCTAGGGTTCGAGCAGTACTTC
CSAVLGFEQYF
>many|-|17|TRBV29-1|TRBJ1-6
TGCAGCGTTGAAGATCCCGCCATTAGGGACGGCTATTCACCCCTCCACTTT
CSVEDPAIRDGYSPLHF
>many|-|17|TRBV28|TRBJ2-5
TGTGCCAGCAGCTCCGACTGGGAGCCGCCTCCCAAAGAGACCCAGTACTTC
CASSSDWEPPPKETQYF
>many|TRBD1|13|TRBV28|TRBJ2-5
TGTGCCAGCAAAGAGGGGACAGCGGAGACCCAGTACTTC
CASKEGTAETQYF
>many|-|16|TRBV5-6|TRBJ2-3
TGTGCCAGCAGCGACCCCCGGGACGGGGGCGTAGATACGCAGTATTTT
CASSDPRDGGVDTQYF
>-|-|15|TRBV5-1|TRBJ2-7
TGCGCCAGCAGCTTGGTTCAGACGGCGGGGTACGAGCAGTACTTC
CASSLVQTAGYEQYF
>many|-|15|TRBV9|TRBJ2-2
TGTGCCAGCAGCGTAGAAGGCGGGCGTATCGGGGAGCTGTTTTTT
CASSVEGGRIGELFF
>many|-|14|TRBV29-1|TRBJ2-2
TGCAGCGTTGATGGCAGGCCAAACACCGGGGAGCTGTTTTTT
CSVDGRPNTGELFF
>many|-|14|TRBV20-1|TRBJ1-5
TGCAGTGCTAAAGTACAGGTTAGCAATCAGCCCCAGCATTTT
CSAKVQVSNQPQHF
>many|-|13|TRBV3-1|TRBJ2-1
TGTGCCAGCAGCCAAGCTAGTGGAGGTGAGCAGTTCTTC
CASSQASGGEQFF
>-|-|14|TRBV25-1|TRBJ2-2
TGTGCCAGCAGTGGACAAACGATCACCGGGGAGCTGTTTTTT
CASSGQTITGELFF
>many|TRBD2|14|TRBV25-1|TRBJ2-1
TGTGCCAGCACCCGAGCTAGCGGCTACAATGAGCAGTTCTTC
CASTRASGYNEQFF
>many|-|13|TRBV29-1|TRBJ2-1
TGCAGCGTTGCCTTCGGGGGTTACAATGAGCAGTTCTTC
CSVAFGGYNEQFF
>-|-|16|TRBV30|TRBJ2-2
TGTGCCTGGAGTGTAAACGGGATAAGGGAACCCGGGGAGCTGTTTTTT
CAWSVNGIREPGELFF
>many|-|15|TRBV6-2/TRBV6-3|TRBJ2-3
TGTGCCAGCAGTTATCGGTGGCAGGGAACAGATACGCAGTATTTT
CASSYRWQGTDTQYF
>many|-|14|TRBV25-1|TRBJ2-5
TGTGCCAGCAGTGATCTGGGGGGCCGGGAGACCCAGTACTTC
CASSDLGGRETQYF
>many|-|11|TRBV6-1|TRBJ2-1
TGTGCCAGCACCGGGCTTTTCGAGCAGTTCTTC
CASTGLFEQFF
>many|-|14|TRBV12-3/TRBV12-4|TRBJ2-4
TGTGCCAGCACGCCAGATTTAGCCAAAAACATTCAGTACTTC
CASTPDLAKNIQYF
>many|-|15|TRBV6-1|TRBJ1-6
TGTGCCAGCAGCATAGACAGATTAAGTAATTCACCCCTCCACTTT
CASSIDRLSNSPLHF
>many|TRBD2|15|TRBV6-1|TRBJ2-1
TGTGCCAGCAGTGGGTGGATAGCGGGCTTCAATGAGCAGTTCTTC
CASSGWIAGFNEQFF
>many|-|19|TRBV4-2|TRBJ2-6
TGTGCCAGCAGCCAGCTTTTTAGGGACCCCCTAGCTGGGGCCAACGTCCTGACTTTC
CASSQLFRDPLAGANVLTF
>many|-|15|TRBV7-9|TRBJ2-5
TGTGCCAGCAGCTTAGGGTTGCGGCAAAAAGAGACCCAGTACTTC
CASSLGLRQKETQYF
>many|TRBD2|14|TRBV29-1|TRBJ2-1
TGCAGCGTCGTAGCGGGAGGGCCGAGGAATGAGCAGTTCTTC
CSVVAGGPRNEQFF
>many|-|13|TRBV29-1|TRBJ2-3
TGCAGCATCCGGGACCACCTAACAGATACGCAGTATTTT
CSIRDHLTDTQYF
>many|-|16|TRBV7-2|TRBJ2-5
TGTGCCAGCAGCCCAAACTGGTCGCTGTCGTTGGAGACCCAGTACTTC
CASSPNWSLSLETQYF
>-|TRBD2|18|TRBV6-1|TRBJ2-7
TGTGCCAGCAGTGGCCCGGGACTAGCGGGGGGGAATCCCTACGAGCAGTACTTC
CASSGPGLAGGNPYEQYF
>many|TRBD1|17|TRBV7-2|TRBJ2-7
TGTGCCAGCAGCTCGGACCCCAGGACAGGGCGGTTTCACGAGCAGTACTTC
CASSSDPRTGRFHEQYF
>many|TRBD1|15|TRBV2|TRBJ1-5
TGTGCCAGCAGTACCTCAGACAGGGCCGATCAGCCCCAGCATTTT
CASSTSDRADQPQHF
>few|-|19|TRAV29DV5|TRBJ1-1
TGTGCCAGCGGGTTAATAAAGGGACAGGGGGCGAGTCCCTACACTGAAGCTTTCTTT
CASGLIKGQGASPYTEAFF
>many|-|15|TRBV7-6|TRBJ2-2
TGTGCCAGCAGCTTTTCCGGGGGCGACACCGGGGAGCTGTTTTTT
CASSFSGGDTGELFF
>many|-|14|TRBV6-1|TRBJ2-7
TGTGCCAGCAGAGCCAGACAGCAATCATACGAGCAGTACTTC
CASRARQQSYEQYF
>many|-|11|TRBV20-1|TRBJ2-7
TGCAGTGCTAGTACTGTGTACGAGCAGTACTTC
CSASTVYEQYF
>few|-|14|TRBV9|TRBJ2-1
TGTGCCAGCAGCGTAAGGGTCGGACGAAATGAGCAGTTCTTC
CASSVRVGRNEQFF
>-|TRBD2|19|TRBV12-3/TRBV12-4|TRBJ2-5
TGTGCCAGCAGTGACCTAGCGGGAGTCACGCCCGGGAACCAAGAGACCCAGTACTTC
CASSDLAGVTPGNQETQYF
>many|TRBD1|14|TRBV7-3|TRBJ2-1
TGTGCCAGCAGCCCGCGGGACAGGGCGCATGAGCAGTTCTTC
CASSPRDRAHEQFF
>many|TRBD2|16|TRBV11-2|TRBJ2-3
TGTGCCAGCAGACGCGGGACTAGCGGGGGCCCAGATACGCAGTATTTT
CASRRGTSGGPDTQYF
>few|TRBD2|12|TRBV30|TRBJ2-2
TGTGCCTGGACCCCGGGAGGCGGGGAGCTGTTTTTT
CAWTPGGGELFF